This TCR beta chain was retrieved from a study of T cell responses to AZD1222 COVID-19 vaccine (dated by TCRdb to about 2021). At the level of the whole study: A total of approximately 240 trial participants underwent TCR sequencing, of whom approximately 200 had received two doses of AZD1222 and around 25 had received two doses of the MenACWY control vaccine. Enrollment into the trials was organized by age into subgroups of 18-55, 56-69 and 70-plus years, and those subgroups contained about 160, 30 and 59 TCR-sequenced participants, respectively.

The sample's time point label is to be understood as: sample from adult after SARS-CoV-2 infection, after symptom onset. A couple of convalescent COVID-19 patients, sampled after symptom onset from adults with prior SARS-CoV-2 infection, were also TCR-sequenced for comparison. The paper as a whole reports these results and caveats: Vaccine-associated CD4 TCRs spanned the whole spike protein, with dominant responses in regions 160-218 and 743-854. Epitopes outside the regions mutated in the B.1.351 and B.1.1.7 variants were reportedly recognized by nearly half of the unique spike-specific TCRs. Because no day 14 peak-response samples were available, repertoires were characterized only after the peak T cell response. The 56-69-year group was small, and its depth increase did not reach significance, likely because of low power. Conclusions about previously exposed vaccinees are limited because only five to seven AZD1222 recipients were SARS-CoV-2 seropositive at baseline. Most participants were white British and females outnumbered males, and the authors suggested that clonal diversity may have been underestimated. After two AZD1222 doses, both the breadth and the depth of spike-specific TCRs were significantly higher than at day 0 and than in MenACWY recipients.

To note about this clone: No cognate antigen has been identified for it. No base qualities exist here, and no much larger clone lies one base off it.

The CDR3 regions of human TCRbeta chains were analyzed by immunosequencing. Per the source publication's procedure: TCRs in the repertoires were compared against a reference library of SARS-CoV-2-specific TCRs that had been generated with the MIRA antigen-specificity platform. Breadth was defined as the fraction of unique TCRs that were SARS-CoV-2-associated. Depth was defined as the fraction of total T cells that were SARS-CoV-2-associated. Using the MIRA data, every spike-specific TCR was mapped to the spike region that the TCR reacted to and assigned to either a CD4 or a CD8 class. Log10-transformed breadth and depth values were compared by one-way ANOVA with Sidak's multiple comparisons tests. The source is immuneACCESS, and TCRdb retained only in-frame sequences with V and J called. Part of the clones is not carried over; for the studies checked, unresolved V genes explain less than half of this, and the remainder is unexplained. V, J and clone size were drawn from that table, and D and trimming were deduced from the DNA. The sample table holds 150,000 or so clones, of which about 88% were seen once. The ten largest clonotypes hold roughly 7% of the sample.

According to the germline V gene (reference sequence), CDR1 reads LNHNV and CDR2 reads YYDKDF. Trimming costs V 5 bases and J 2 bases, and their ends lie 11 bases apart. The CDR3 has 14 amino acids, counting the end cysteine and phenylalanine. Only the CDR3 part of the read is kept: 42 bases, read in frame from the first base. This sequence originates from an adult who had recovered from COVID-19. The chain joins TRBV15 to TRBJ2-3; the D gene is not confidently resolved. The specimen was peripheral blood, collected after recovery from COVID-19. The CDR3 region has the sequence CATSPLGFTDTQYF. The sequence in DNA is TGTGCCACCAGCCCCCTGGGATTCACAGATACGCAGTATTTT.